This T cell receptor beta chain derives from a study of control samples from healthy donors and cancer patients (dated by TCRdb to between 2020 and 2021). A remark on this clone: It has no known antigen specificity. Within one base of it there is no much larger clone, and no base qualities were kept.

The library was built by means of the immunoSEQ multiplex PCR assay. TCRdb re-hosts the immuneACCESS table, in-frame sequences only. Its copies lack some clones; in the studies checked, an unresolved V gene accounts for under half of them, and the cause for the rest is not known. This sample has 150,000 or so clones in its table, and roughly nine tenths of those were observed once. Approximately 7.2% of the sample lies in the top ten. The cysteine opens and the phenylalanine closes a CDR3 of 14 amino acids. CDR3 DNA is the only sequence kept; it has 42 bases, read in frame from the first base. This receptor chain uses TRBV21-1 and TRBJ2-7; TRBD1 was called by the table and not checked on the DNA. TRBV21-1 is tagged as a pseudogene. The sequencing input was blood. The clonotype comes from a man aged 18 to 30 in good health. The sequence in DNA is TGTGCCAGCAGCAAAGGTCCCAGTGACTACGAGCAGTACTTC. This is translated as CASSKGPSDYEQYF.